This T cell receptor (beta chain) was profiled in a study of CD8 T cells in ankylosing spondylitis. Regarding the study as a whole: Those disease-linked clones were CD8+; they were also relatively rare in peripheral blood. What seemed typical of ankylosing spondylitis blood was a TCR beta motif built from 7 or 8 highly homologous variants. In synovial fluid and blood from reactive arthritis, some motif variants were previously reported. Reportedly, significant enrichment of disease-linked clones occurred in matched ankylosing spondylitis synovial fluid.

The CDR3 length is 12 residues. V was shortened by 2 bases and J by 3 bases, with 5 bases between the two germline ends. Germline CDR1 reads SGHVS; CDR2 reads FNYEAQ. Researchers built TCR beta libraries using quantitative 5'-RACE with molecular barcodes. TCRdb re-analysed the 5' RACE reads in MiXCR, keeping a single row per CDR3 protein. Among approximately 540,000 distinct CDR3 sequences listed, about 13% were seen once. Ten or more counts support this clonotype. Antigen specificity is unknown. This TCR was sampled from a male donor with ankylosing spondylitis. Material: blood, either unsorted or a sorted T cell fraction (not recorded which). The rearrangement uses TRBV7-6 and TRBJ2-7; D is undetermined. The CDR3: CASSLRGYEQYF. The CDR3 region has the DNA TGTGCCAGCAGCTTACGAGGCTACGAGCAGTACTTC. The full variable domain, its missing parts supplied by reference TRBV7-6 and TRBJ2-7, is GAGVSQSPRYKVTKRGQDVALRCDPISGHVSLYWYRQALGQGPEFLTYFNYEAQQDKSGLPNDRFSAERPEGSISTLTIQRTEQRDSAMYRCASSLRGYEQYFGPGTRLTVT.